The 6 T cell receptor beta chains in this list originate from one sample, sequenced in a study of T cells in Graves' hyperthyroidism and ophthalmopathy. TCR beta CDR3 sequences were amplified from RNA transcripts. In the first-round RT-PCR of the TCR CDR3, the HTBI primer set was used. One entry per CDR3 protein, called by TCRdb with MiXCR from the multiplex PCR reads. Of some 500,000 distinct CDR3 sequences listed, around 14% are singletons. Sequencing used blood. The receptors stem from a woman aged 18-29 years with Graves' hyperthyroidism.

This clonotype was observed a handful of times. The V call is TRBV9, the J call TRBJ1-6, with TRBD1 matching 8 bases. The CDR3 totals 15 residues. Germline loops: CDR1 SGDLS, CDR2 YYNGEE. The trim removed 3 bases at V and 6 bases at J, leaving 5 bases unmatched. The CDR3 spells CASSEGTGINSPLHF. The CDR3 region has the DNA TGTGCCAGCAGCGAGGGGACAGGAATTAATTCACCCCTCCACTTT.

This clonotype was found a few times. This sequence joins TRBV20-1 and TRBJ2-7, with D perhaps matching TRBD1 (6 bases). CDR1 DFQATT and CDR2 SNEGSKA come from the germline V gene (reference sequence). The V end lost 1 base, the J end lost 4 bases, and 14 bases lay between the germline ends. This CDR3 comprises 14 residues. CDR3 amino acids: CSARAPRGNYEQYF. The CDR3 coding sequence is TGCAGTGCTAGAGCCCCTAGGGGGAATTACGAGCAGTACTTC.

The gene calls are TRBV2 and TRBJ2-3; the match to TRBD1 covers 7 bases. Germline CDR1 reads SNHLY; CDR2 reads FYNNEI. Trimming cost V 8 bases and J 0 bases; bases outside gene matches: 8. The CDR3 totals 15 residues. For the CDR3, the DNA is TGTGCCAGCTGTGCCGGGACAGCTAGCACAGATACGCAGTATTTT. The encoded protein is CASCAGTASTDTQYF.

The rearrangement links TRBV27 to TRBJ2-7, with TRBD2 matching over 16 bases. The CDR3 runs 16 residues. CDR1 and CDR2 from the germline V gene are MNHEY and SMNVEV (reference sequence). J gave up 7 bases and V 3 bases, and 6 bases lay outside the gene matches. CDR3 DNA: TGTGCCAGCAGTTTTTCAGGGACTAGCGGGAGGGGTGAGCAGTACTTC. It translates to CASSFSGTSGRGEQYF.

CDR3 bases: TGTGCCAGTAAGCTAGCGGGAGGGGGGACCAAAAACATTCAGTACTTC. Encoded protein: CASKLAGGGTKNIQYF. This chain uses TRBV19 with TRBJ2-4, with 12 bases aligning to TRBD2. Germline V lookup: CDR1 LNHDA, CDR2 SQIVND (reference sequence). CDR3 size: 16 residues. The trim removed 7 bases at V and 2 bases at J, leaving 6 bases unmatched. The variable domain in full, with the rest retrieved from reference TRBV19 and TRBJ2-4, is DGGITQSPKYLFRKEGQNVTLSCEQNLNHDAMYWYRQDPGQGLRLIYYSQIVNDFQKGDIAEGYSVSREKKESFPLTVTSAQKNPTAFYLCASKLAGGGTKNIQYFGAGTRLSVL.

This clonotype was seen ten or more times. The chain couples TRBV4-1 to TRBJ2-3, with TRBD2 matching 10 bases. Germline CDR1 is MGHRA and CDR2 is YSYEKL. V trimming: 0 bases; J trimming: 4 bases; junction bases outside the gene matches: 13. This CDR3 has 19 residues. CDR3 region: CASSQDAIAGGGSADTQYF. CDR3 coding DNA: TGCGCCAGCAGCCAAGACGCCATAGCGGGAGGTGGCAGTGCAGATACGCAGTATTTT.